The 11 T cell receptor beta chains below were found in one sample sequenced in a study of Ad26.COV2.S vaccination and SARS-CoV-2 variants listed by TCRdb under 2021. The sample's treatment or condition label, in plain terms: around 19 received Ad26.COV2.S at low or high dose, single or two shots; 5 received placebo; per-sample allocation not given. For vaccine and placebo recipients, repertoires were sequenced using samples collected on day 63 after the first injection. Libraries were made using the immunoSEQ multiplex PCR assay. TCRdb stores this immuneACCESS table with in-frame sequences only. Part of the clones is absent; in the studies checked, under half of the shortfall reflects unresolved V genes, and no reason is known for the rest. The sample contains about 680,000 clones, more than 80% of them found a single time. Around 1.5% of the sample lies in the top ten. The sequenced sample was peripheral blood, obtained in a trial of Ad26.COV2.S vaccine versus placebo. The receptors stem from a person aged 18-60 years who received the Ad26.COV2.S COVID-19 vaccine or a placebo.

V usage is TRBV5-1 and J usage is TRBJ1-2; the D is unclear. V was pared by 0 bases and J by 6 bases, with 12 bases between. Germline-derived CDR1 and CDR2 are SGHRS and YFSETQ. The CDR3 has 14 amino acids. Here the CDR3 reads CASSLGRGGDGYTF. CDR3 nucleotides: TGCGCCAGCAGCTTGGGTCGGGGAGGAGATGGCTACACCTTC.

A word on this clone: Other DNA sequences in this sample translate to the same CDR3. This rearrangement joins TRBV7-2 to TRBJ1-1; D gene unclear. The germline V and J ends were trimmed by 5 bases and 2 bases, with 9 bases remaining between them. CDR1 SGHTA and CDR2 FQGNSA come from the germline V gene. The CDR3 loop spans 13 amino acids. CDR3 loop: CASSPYLNTEAFF. The CDR3 DNA reads as TGTGCCAGCAGCCCCTACCTTAACACTGAAGCTTTCTTT.

In DNA, the CDR3 is TGTGCCAGCAGCTTCGGCTATAATTCACCCCTCCACTTT. It yields the protein CASSFGYNSPLHF. The V gene is TRBV7-9, the J gene TRBJ1-6, with D unclear. CDR3 length equals 13 residues. Germline lookup yields CDR1 SEHNR and CDR2 FQNEAQ (reference sequence). The ends were cut back, 3 bases at V and 3 bases at J, with 3 bases in the middle.

The J gene is TRBJ2-7, the V gene TRBV3-1 (or the pseudogene TRBV3-2); D not certain. In germline, CDR1 is LGHDT, CDR2 YNNKEL (reference sequence). V gave up 0 bases and J gave up 1 base, with 7 bases separating them. This CDR3 spans 14 amino acids. CDR3 coding DNA: TGTGCCAGCAGCCAAGATATCTCTTCCTACGAGCAGTACTTC. Translating gives CASSQDISSYEQYF.

The chain recombines TRBV6-5 with TRBJ1-1; 8 nucleotides align to TRBD1. Germline CDR1 and CDR2: MNHEY and SVGAGI. The CDR3 has 12 amino acids. Trimming took 2 bases from V and 8 from J; bases not matched to a gene: 1. CDR3 protein: CASSYNRGEAFF. In nucleotides, the CDR3 is TGTGCCAGCAGTTACAACAGGGGGGAAGCTTTCTTT.

This chain joins TRBV5-5 and TRBJ2-7; tentatively, D is TRBD2 (6 bases). V lost 0 bases and J 0 bases, leaving 13 bases between the germline ends. This CDR3 contains 16 residues. The germline V gene has CDR1 SGHKS and CDR2 YYEKEE (reference sequence). CDR3 amino acids: CASSLAVAVSSYEQYF. In DNA, the CDR3 is TGTGCCAGCAGCTTGGCCGTAGCGGTGAGCTCCTACGAGCAGTACTTC.

The V call is TRBV12-3 or TRBV12-4, the J call TRBJ2-2; TRBD2 is a possible D gene (5 bases). The CDR3 has 13 amino acids. The V gene lost 6 bases and the J gene lost 6 bases, with 11 bases spanning the gap. The CDR3 DNA sequence: TGTGCCAGCAGCCCGTTGGAGGCCGGGGAGCTGTTTTTT. This gives the protein CASSPLEAGELFF.

The V call is TRBV6-5, the J call TRBJ2-5, with D uncertain. Trimming left V 5 bases short and J 1 base short, with 5 bases between. Germline V gene data show CDR1 as MNHEY and CDR2 as SVGAGI. CDR3 length: 12 residues. CDR3: CASSPFQETQYF. CDR3 in DNA: TGTGCCAGCAGTCCCTTCCAAGAGACCCAGTACTTC.

The V gene is TRBV24-1, the J gene TRBJ2-1; 12 bases line up with TRBD2. The CDR3 length is 15 residues. The ends lost 7 bases at V and 4 bases at J; junction bases unmatched: 4. CDR1 and CDR2 from the germline V gene are KGHDR and SFDVKD. The CDR3 DNA is TGTGCCACCAGCGACGGGACTAGCGGGTACAATGAGCAGTTCTTC. Amino acids: CATSDGTSGYNEQFF.

The V and J genes are TRBV27 and TRBJ1-5, with 7 nucleotides matching TRBD1. The V gene end was trimmed by 6 bases and the J gene end by 3 bases; junction bases not matched to a gene: 8. The germline gives CDR1 MNHEY, CDR2 SMNVEV (reference sequence). The CDR3 consists of 15 residues. For the CDR3, the DNA is TGTGCCAGCAGCCAATCGACAGGGCCCAATCAGCCCCAGCATTTT. This sequence encodes CASSQSTGPNQPQHF.

The J gene is TRBJ2-3, the V gene TRBV25-1, with TRBD2 matching over 13 bases. After removal of 8 bases from V and 2 bases from J, the junction contained 1 base not matched to a gene. The germline CDR1 and CDR2 sequences are MGHDK and SYGVNS. This CDR3 is built from 14 residues. CDR3 region: CASGLAGATDTQYF. CDR3 coding DNA: TGTGCCAGCGGACTAGCGGGGGCCACAGATACGCAGTATTTT.